These 2 T cell receptor beta chains originate from one sample sequenced in a study of T cells in Graves' hyperthyroidism and ophthalmopathy. The TCR beta CDR3 regions underwent amplification using RNA transcripts as the source. TCR CDR3 underwent first-round RT-PCR with the HTBI primer set. MiXCR was run by TCRdb on the multiplex PCR reads, yielding one entry per CDR3 protein. The sample shows roughly 510,000 distinct CDR3 sequences, over 45% of them seen only once. The sample consisted of peripheral blood or thyroid tissue (not recorded which). The source is an adult woman with Graves' disease, either hyperthyroidism or ophthalmopathy (not recorded which).

Notes on this clonotype: Since a much larger clone is just one base distant, this may be a read error. This sequence joins TRBV28 and TRBJ1-2, with TRBD1 as a possible D gene (6 bases). The CDR3 is 13 amino acids. CDR1 MDHEN and CDR2 SYDVKM come from the germline V gene. V lost 10 bases to trimming and J lost 1 base, with 13 bases between them. The CDR3 bases are TGTGCCACCAATGACAGGAATAACTATGGCTACACCTTC. This sequence encodes CATNDRNNYGYTF.

In its sample, this clonotype was seen a few times. This chain uses TRBV29-1 with TRBJ2-1; weak D call: TRBD2 (7 bases). The CDR3 is made up of 12 amino acids. In germline, CDR1 is SQVTM, CDR2 ANQGSEA. V was pared by 4 bases and J by 8 bases, with 12 bases between. The CDR3 DNA sequence: TGCAGCGTTGGTGGGGGGGCTGATGAGCAGTTCTTC. Its protein product is CSVGGGADEQFF.